This T cell receptor beta chain was captured in a study of Graves' ophthalmopathy and Graves' hyperthyroidism. As the template, RNA transcripts were used to amplify TCR beta CDR3 regions. After a first-round RT-PCR with HTBI primers, a second-round multiplex PCR was run. Using its own MiXCR run on the multiplex PCR reads, TCRdb lists one record per CDR3 protein. Among about 210,000 distinct CDR3 sequences listed, 25% to 35% were seen once. If patients had other autoimmune diseases, uncontrolled infections, pregnancy or lactation, they were excluded. A roughly 9.7 ml volume of fresh peripheral blood provided the PBMCs. The source of this sequence is a man aged 45-65 years with Graves' ophthalmopathy. The sequencing sample was made of peripheral blood.

The CDR3: CASSQSPSGNTGELFF. The CDR3 region has the DNA TGTGCCAGCAGCCAGTCACCTAGCGGGAACACCGGGGAGCTGTTTTTT. The chain is built from TRBV3-1 and TRBJ2-2; 7 bases match TRBD2. Trimming took 3 bases from V and 1 from J; bases not matched to a gene: 5. Germline V gene data show CDR1 as LGHDT and CDR2 as YNNKEL (reference sequence). The CDR3 has 16 residues.